The 25 T cell receptor beta chains listed next were all sequenced from one sample in a study of blood T cell repertoires in COVID-19 (dated by TCRdb to between 2020 and 2021). Library creation used the immunoSEQ multiplex PCR assay. The source is immuneACCESS, and TCRdb retained only in-frame sequences with V and J called. Part of the clones is not carried over; for the studies checked, unresolved V genes explain less than half of this, and the remainder is unexplained. The sample table lists approximately 160,000 clones, about 86% of them with a count of one. Approximately 4% of the sample is held by the ten biggest clonotypes. Sequencing was performed on PBMCs or T cells enriched from blood (not recorded which). The receptor set was obtained from a woman in her 50s in a cohort exposed to, infected with or recovered from COVID-19 (not recorded which).

The chain uses TRBV9 and TRBJ2-1; 7 bases are shared with TRBD1. Germline CDR1 reads SGDLS; CDR2 reads YYNGEE. This CDR3 has 16 residues. J gave up 7 bases and V 5 bases, and 15 bases lay outside the gene matches. The CDR3 reads CASSSDGTASPNEQFF. In nucleotides, the CDR3 is TGTGCCAGCAGTAGTGACGGGACAGCCTCCCCAAATGAGCAGTTCTTC.

The V and J genes are TRBV27 and TRBJ1-5; 7 bases fit TRBD1. Germline CDR1 reads MNHEY; CDR2 reads SMNVEV (reference sequence). Trimming cost V 5 bases and J 7 bases; bases outside gene matches: 11. This CDR3 has 15 residues. CDR3 amino acids: CASSVTNRGSQPQHF. In DNA form, the CDR3 reads TGTGCCAGCAGTGTCACTAACAGGGGTTCACAGCCCCAGCATTTT.

The chain couples TRBV9 to TRBJ2-3; 9 bases map to TRBD2. Trimming removed 2 bases from V and 2 bases from J; junction bases left unmatched: 3. Germline CDR1 reads SGDLS; CDR2 reads YYNGEE. The CDR3 contains 15 residues. The CDR3 DNA is TGTGCCAGCAGCGTTACTAGCGGGCACACAGATACGCAGTATTTT. As protein: CASSVTSGHTDTQYF.

The V call is TRBV4-3, the J call TRBJ2-7, with 9 nucleotides matching TRBD1. Germline V gene data show CDR1 as LGHNA and CDR2 as YSLEER. CDR3 length: 17 amino acids. Trimming took 1 base from V and 4 from J; bases not matched to a gene: 11. The CDR3: CASSQALGQGNNYEQYF. The CDR3 coding sequence is TGCGCCAGCAGCCAAGCGCTAGGACAGGGGAATAATTACGAGCAGTACTTC.

This sequence joins TRBV7-9 and TRBJ2-3, with 7 bases lining up with TRBD2. Germline values: CDR1 SEHNR, CDR2 FQNEAQ (reference sequence). The CDR3 extends over 17 amino acids. V dropped 3 bases and J dropped 0; count of bases not matched to a gene: 9. CDR3 residues: CASSFPKGGGSTDTQYF. The CDR3 region has the DNA TGTGCCAGCAGCTTCCCTAAGGGCGGGGGTAGCACAGATACGCAGTATTTT.

This clone was seen only once. CDR3 DNA sequence: TGTGCCAGCAGTCCCGGACAGTTTCGGAACACTGAAGCTTTCTTT. Its protein is CASSPGQFRNTEAFF. This chain links TRBV27 with TRBJ1-1; D might be TRBD1 (6 bases). This CDR3 has 15 residues. Germline V gene sequence: CDR1 MNHEY, CDR2 SMNVEV (reference sequence). The germline V and J ends were trimmed by 5 bases and 1 base, with 14 bases remaining between them.

The chain uses TRBV6-1 and TRBJ2-5; D unresolved. The germline gives CDR1 MNHNS, CDR2 SASEGT. The CDR3 covers 14 residues. V was cut by 0 bases and J by 2 bases, with 7 bases left in between. CDR3 sequence reads: CASSEASRQETQYF. The CDR3 nucleotides read TGTGCCAGCAGTGAAGCTTCGAGGCAAGAGACCCAGTACTTC.

This chain links TRBV5-4 with TRBJ2-3; D is possibly TRBD1 (7 bases). Germline V gene sequence: CDR1 SGHNT, CDR2 YYREEE (reference sequence). Trimming shortened V by 1 base and J by 3 bases, and 12 bases separated the two germline ends. The CDR3 totals 15 residues. As DNA, the CDR3 is TGTGCCAGCAGCTTGAAGACAGGGAGGACAGATACGCAGTATTTT. Protein product: CASSLKTGRTDTQYF.

With regard to this clone: The identical CDR3 is also encoded by other nucleotide sequences in the sample. V usage is TRBV24-1 and J usage is TRBJ2-3, with 7 bases fitting TRBD1. The CDR3 totals 14 residues. V shed 1 base, J shed 3 bases, and the junction held 0 bases outside the gene matches. Germline CDR1 KGHDR, CDR2 SFDVKD. The CDR3 DNA is TGTGCCACCAGTGATTTCAGGGGGACAGATACGCAGTATTTT. Amino acids: CATSDFRGTDTQYF.

The rearrangement links TRBV7-2 to TRBJ2-1, with 9 bases matching TRBD2. With 3 bases clipped from V and 2 bases from J, the junction kept 2 bases outside the gene matches. The CDR3 contains 15 residues. Germline CDR1 reads SGHTA; CDR2 reads FQGNSA. The chain's CDR3 is CASSLASGTYNEQFF. The CDR3 region has the DNA TGTGCCAGCAGCTTGGCTAGCGGGACCTACAATGAGCAGTTCTTC.

The chain uses TRBV6-4 and TRBJ1-2; D remains ambiguous. V dropped 6 bases and J dropped 8 bases, with 16 bases sitting between them. Germline V CDR1 and CDR2: MRHNA, SNTAGT. This CDR3 comprises 13 residues. CDR3 sequence reads: CASRAAPGGGYTF. The DNA for the CDR3 is TGTGCCAGCAGGGCCGCCCCGGGTGGGGGCTACACCTTC.

The chain couples TRBV2 to TRBJ2-5; TRBD2 matches 9 bases. V shed 5 bases, J shed 7 bases, and the junction held 8 bases outside the gene matches. Germline V gives CDR1 SNHLY, CDR2 FYNNEI. This CDR3 is 14 amino acids long. The CDR3 DNA reads as TGTGCCAGCAGTCAGACTAGCGGTCCGGGGACCCAGTACTTC. This translates into CASSQTSGPGTQYF.

CDR3 nucleotide sequence: TGTGCCAGCAGCCCCCAAAGGACTAGCGGGAGGGTCAATGAGCAGTTCTTC. Protein product: CASSPQRTSGRVNEQFF. This chain joins TRBV9 and TRBJ2-1, with TRBD2 identical over 15 bases. CDR1 is SGDLS, CDR2 YYNGEE, per germline. The CDR3 totals 17 residues. V was clipped by 4 bases and J by 6 bases; unmatched bases: 8.

This chain links TRBV28 with TRBJ1-2; TRBD1 matches at 10 bases. The CDR3 has 16 residues. V was clipped by 6 bases and J by 7 bases; unmatched bases: 14. CDR1 and CDR2 (germline): MDHEN, SYDVKM. CDR3 residues: CASSPLQTGGGRGYTF. CDR3 nucleotide sequence: TGTGCCAGCAGCCCTCTCCAGACAGGGGGCGGACGTGGCTACACCTTC.

This chain joins TRBV6-5 and TRBJ1-6; D ambiguous. This CDR3 has 13 amino acids. Germline CDR1 and CDR2: MNHEY and SVGAGI. The V end lost 7 bases, the J end lost 9 bases, and 13 bases lay between the germline ends. The CDR3 nucleotides read TGTGCCAGCATGAGGGTAGTACTTTCACCCCTCCACTTT. Its protein product is CASMRVVLSPLHF.

This clone was observed once. The chain links TRBV11-2 to TRBJ2-6, with D maybe TRBD2 (7 bases). The CDR3 runs 17 residues. The V gene's germline CDR1 is SGHAT and CDR2 FQNNGV. V was pared by 3 bases and J by 0 bases, with 12 bases between. The CDR3 DNA sequence: TGTGCCAGCAGCTTGAGGGGGGGCCACTCTGGGGCCAACGTCCTGACTTTC. This encodes CASSLRGGHSGANVLTF.

V and J are TRBV7-3 and TRBJ2-5; 9 positions match TRBD2. V was clipped by 5 bases and J by 5 bases; unmatched bases: 3. The CDR3 has 13 residues. CDR1 and CDR2 (germline): SGHTA, FQGTGA. This chain's CDR3 is CASSISGGETQYF. The CDR3 region has the DNA TGTGCCAGCAGCATTAGCGGGGGTGAGACCCAGTACTTC.

This clone has only one observation. This chain connects TRBV19 to TRBJ1-2, with 7 bases that match TRBD1. This CDR3 has 16 residues. J lost 6 bases, V lost 1 base, and 11 bases had no gene match. Germline V gives CDR1 LNHDA, CDR2 SQIVND (reference sequence). As DNA, the CDR3 is TGTGCCAGTAGTATAGTCCGGGACAGTCTTTTCGATGGCTACACCTTC. Encoded protein: CASSIVRDSLFDGYTF.

The J gene is TRBJ2-3, the V gene TRBV2; 7 nucleotides match TRBD2. The CDR3 sequence is 12 residues long. The germline V gene encodes CDR1 SNHLY and CDR2 FYNNEI. Unmatched junction bases numbered 4, after V lost 3 bases and J lost 10 bases. The CDR3 spells CASSERELAQYF. The CDR3, as DNA: TGTGCCAGCAGTGAGCGGGAGTTGGCGCAGTATTTT.

This chain links TRBV4-2 with TRBJ2-1; 12 nucleotides agree with TRBD2. The CDR3 loop spans 19 amino acids. Germline loops: CDR1 LGHNA, CDR2 YNFKEQ. V dropped 4 bases and J dropped 2; count of bases not matched to a gene: 12. CDR3 residues: CASSLLPSSGGATYNEQFF. CDR3 DNA: TGTGCCAGCAGCCTCCTTCCTTCTAGCGGGGGGGCCACCTACAATGAGCAGTTCTTC.

This clone was detected only once. This sequence joins TRBV4-3 and TRBJ1-1; 9 nucleotides align to TRBD1. V shed 1 base, J shed 4 bases, and the junction held 1 base outside the gene matches. Germline values: CDR1 LGHNA, CDR2 YSLEER. The CDR3 covers 14 residues. CDR3 sequence (DNA): TGCGCCAGCAGCCAAGTGACAGGGGGCACTGAAGCTTTCTTT. It yields the protein CASSQVTGGTEAFF.

The chain joins TRBV28 to TRBJ2-5; the D gene is possibly TRBD1 (6 bases). Trimming cost V 4 bases and J 4 bases, with 13 bases left between them. There are 14 residues in the CDR3. CDR1 and CDR2 from the germline V gene are MDHEN and SYDVKM. CDR3 nucleotide sequence: TGTGCCAGCAGTTCCCCCGGGACATTAGAGACCCAGTACTTC. It codes for CASSSPGTLETQYF.

The genes are TRBV4-1 and TRBJ2-3; 7 nucleotides line up with TRBD2. The germline V gene encodes CDR1 MGHRA and CDR2 YSYEKL. V was pared by 0 bases and J by 7 bases, with 4 bases of the junction left unmatched. This CDR3 has 14 residues. CDR3 sequence reads: CASSQDMRENTQYF. The CDR3 DNA sequence: TGCGCCAGCAGCCAAGATATGCGGGAGAATACGCAGTATTTT.

The rearrangement links TRBV2 to TRBJ1-3; D remains unclear. Germline CDR1 reads SNHLY; CDR2 reads FYNNEI. The CDR3 has 14 amino acids. The V end was cut by 4 bases, the J end by 4 bases, with 11 bases between. This CDR3 reads CASSGRRAGNTIYF. The DNA of the CDR3 is TGTGCCAGCAGTGGCAGGAGGGCAGGAAACACCATATATTTT.

V is TRBV29-1 and J is TRBJ2-7; 8 positions agree with TRBD1. Looked up from germline, CDR1 is SQVTM and CDR2 is ANQGSEA. The CDR3 is 13 amino acids. The V segment lost 2 bases and the J segment 3 bases; nucleotides outside the gene matches: 3. This chain's CDR3 is CSVELTGVYEQYF. The DNA for the CDR3 is TGCAGCGTTGAACTGACAGGGGTCTACGAGCAGTACTTC.